This T cell receptor (beta chain) stems from a study of early T cells in non-severe SARS-CoV-2 infection. With V trimmed by 4 bases and J by 2 bases, 2 bases remained unmatched. Germline lookup yields CDR1 SGHAT and CDR2 FQNNGV. The CDR3 loop spans 14 amino acids. Unique molecular identifiers tagged individual cDNA molecules. MiXCR, run by TCRdb on the 5' RACE reads, gives a single entry per CDR3 protein. The sample comprises 55,000 to 75,000 distinct CDR3 sequences, more than 7.5% of which are singletons, and around 3.4% rests with the top ten. Study-level points and caveats: Clonotype matching in VDJdb favored anti-spike CD8 responses and did not capture private and CD4 specificities.

This clonotype has only a few counts. The antigen is unknown. This TCR derives from an adult who was a healthcare worker with PCR-confirmed SARS-CoV-2 infection or an uninfected control (not recorded which). This chain links TRBV11-2 with TRBJ2-7; 10 bases line up with TRBD2. The sequencing sample was made of whole blood. In DNA form, the CDR3 reads TGTGCCAGCAGCTGGACTAGCGGAACCTACGAGCAGTACTTC. This encodes CASSWTSGTYEQYF.